The rows below give T cell receptor beta chains drawn from one sample of a study of cytomegalovirus exposure and HLA in healthy donors. Profiling relied on immunoSEQ multiplex PCR, and the TCRdb table lists in-frame clones only, not all of them. The sample includes over 100,000 clones, around 61% seen only once; the top ten take 2.2%. What was sequenced was PBMCs. The receptors shown here come from a woman in her twenties or thirties in good health and CMV-seronegative. Both conserved end residues are part of each CDR3. The D gene is left open where the match is weak. A row's size may be missing; if present it is once, few, many or a size class.

v_call	d_call	clone_size	j_call	cdr3_aa	cdr3_nt
TRBV19	TRBD1	-	TRBJ2-7	CASSPGQGTYEQYF	TGTGCCAGTAGTCCGGGACAGGGGACCTACGAGCAGTACTTC
TRBV7-2	TRBD2	-	TRBJ2-7	CASSRTSGRYEQYF	TGTGCCAGCAGTCGGACTAGCGGGAGGTACGAGCAGTACTTC
TRBV4-1	TRBD1	-	TRBJ1-2	CASSQGQGAITYGYTF	TGCGCCAGCAGCCAAGGACAGGGAGCGATTACCTATGGCTACACCTTC
TRBV28	TRBD1	-	TRBJ1-5	CASSLFRDRNQPQHF	TGTGCCAGCAGTTTATTCAGGGACAGGAATCAGCCCCAGCATTTT
TRBV6-5	-	-	TRBJ2-1	CASSVTGRNEQFF	TGTGCCAGCAGTGTTACAGGGCGGAATGAGCAGTTCTTC
TRBV28	-	-	TRBJ2-7	CASSLTSSEQYF	TGTGCCAGCAGTTTAACATCCAGCGAGCAGTACTTC
TRBV30	-	few	TRBJ2-7	CAWSVRGGPAGEQYF	TGTGCCTGGAGTGTCAGGGGAGGGCCAGCGGGGGAGCAGTACTTC
TRBV4-3	-	-	TRBJ2-1	CASSQERSAHNEQFF	TGCGCCAGCAGCCAAGAGAGGAGCGCGCACAATGAGCAGTTCTTC
TRBV6-1	TRBD1	-	TRBJ2-3	CASTPQGTQYF	TGTGCCAGCACCCCACAGGGGACGCAGTATTTT
TRBV28	TRBD1	-	TRBJ1-5	CASSLRQGARGGNQPQHF	TGTGCCAGCAGTTTACGGCAGGGGGCGCGGGGTGGCAATCAGCCCCAGCATTTT
TRBV5-1	-	few	TRBJ1-5	CASSPNGQRTQPQHF	TGCGCCAGCAGCCCGAATGGACAGAGGACTCAGCCCCAGCATTTT
TRBV6-5	-	-	TRBJ2-7	CASSFSSTVSYEQYF	TGTGCCAGCAGTTTCTCTTCGACAGTTTCCTACGAGCAGTACTTC
TRBV29-1	-	few	TRBJ1-2	CSVRGGYGYTF	TGCAGCGTCAGGGGTGGCTATGGCTACACCTTC
TRBV5-1	TRBD2	-	TRBJ2-5	CASSRGLARGETQYF	TGCGCCAGCAGTCGGGGACTAGCGAGGGGGGAGACCCAGTACTTC
TRBV28	TRBD1	once	TRBJ2-7	CASSPGQGGEQYF	TGTGCCAGCAGCCCGGGACAGGGAGGCGAGCAGTACTTC
TRBV12-5	TRBD2	-	TRBJ2-7	CASNPGRGYEQYF	TGTGCTAGTAACCCCGGGAGGGGCTACGAGCAGTACTTC
TRBV28	TRBD1	-	TRBJ1-5	CASSPRQGAGQPQHF	TGTGCCAGCAGTCCCCGACAGGGGGCTGGTCAGCCCCAGCATTTT
TRBV5-1	-	-	TRBJ2-6	CASSLEQGAPSRANVLTF	TGCGCCAGCAGCTTGGAACAGGGAGCCCCCTCTAGGGCCAACGTCCTGACTTTC
TRBV19	TRBD1	once	TRBJ2-7	CASSTVGQGGYEQYF	TGTGCCAGTAGTACCGTGGGACAGGGAGGCTACGAGCAGTACTTC
TRBV7-2	-	-	TRBJ1-5	CASSRTGYSNQPQHF	TGTGCCAGCAGCCGTACAGGTTATAGCAATCAGCCCCAGCATTTT
TRBV28	TRBD1	-	TRBJ1-6	CASSSTGLNSPLHF	TGTGCCAGCAGTTCGACAGGGCTGAATTCACCCCTCCACTTT
TRBV28	-	once	TRBJ2-7	CASSRRAGDEQYF	TGTGCCAGCAGCCGTCGGGCGGGCGACGAGCAGTACTTC
TRBV29-1	-	few	TRBJ1-2	CSVENSNYGYTF	TGCAGCGTTGAAAACAGCAACTATGGCTACACCTTC
TRBV15	-	-	TRBJ2-7	CATSLTLLNEQYF	TGTGCCACCAGCTTGACTCTGTTGAACGAGCAGTACTTC
TRBV6-1	-	few	TRBJ1-1	CASSSTGIAEAFF	TGTGCCAGCAGTTCTACAGGGATCGCTGAAGCTTTCTTT
TRBV4-1	-	-	TRBJ2-7	CASSQDLPPTLYEQYF	TGCGCCAGCAGCCAAGATCTTCCCCCCACCCTTTACGAGCAGTACTTC
TRBV6-4	-	-	TRBJ2-1	CASSELGQGEQFF	TGTGCCAGCAGTGAACTGGGCCAGGGTGAGCAGTTCTTC
TRBV19	TRBD1	-	TRBJ1-1	CASSQEGQRCTAFF	TGTGCCAGTAGTCAGGAGGGACAGAGATGTACGGCTTTCTTT
TRBV5-4	TRBD1	-	TRBJ2-5	CASSRLEAGGQETQYF	TGTGCCAGCAGCCGACTGGAGGCAGGGGGCCAAGAGACCCAGTACTTC
TRBV5-1	TRBD2	once	TRBJ2-3	CASSLAVGRAVDTQYF	TGCGCCAGCAGCTTGGCAGTAGGGAGGGCCGTAGATACGCAGTATTTT
TRBV6-1	TRBD2	-	TRBJ2-1	CASSPRPSGSNEQFF	TGTGCCAGCAGCCCGAGGCCTAGCGGGAGCAATGAGCAGTTCTTC
TRBV27	TRBD2	-	TRBJ2-3	CASSSHLSGYTDTQYF	TGTGCCAGCAGTTCCCACCTTAGCGGGTATACAGATACGCAGTATTTT